The clone carrying this TCR beta chain was seen at least ten times. Its antigen is currently unknown. This sample is drawn from a study of T cells in Graves' hyperthyroidism and ophthalmopathy. Findings of the study overall: Blood also showed most of the thyroid clonotypes that were expanded above 0.001. Ophthalmopathy, as predicted by the model, came a median around 6 months after the prediction.

V lost 5 bases and J 2 bases, leaving 11 bases between the germline ends. Germline V gives CDR1 SEHNR, CDR2 FQNEAQ (reference sequence). There are 14 residues in the CDR3. RNA transcripts served as the template for amplifying TCR beta CDR3 regions. First-round RT-PCR targeting the TCR CDR3 was performed with the HTBI primer set. TCRdb ran MiXCR on the multiplex PCR reads and lists one entry per CDR3 protein. The table records approximately 560,000 distinct CDR3 sequences, around 16% of them present only once. When ophthalmopathy did not progress within 18 months, Graves' hyperthyroidism was considered stable. Not enrolled were patients with uncontrolled infection, other autoimmune disease, pregnancy or lactation.

The rearrangement uses TRBV7-9 and TRBJ2-3, with a possible D match to TRBD2 (6 bases). This clonotype originated in a woman aged 25 to 39 with Graves' hyperthyroidism. Sequencing was carried out using blood. This CDR3 reads CASSEAGPTDTQYF. The DNA of the CDR3 is TGTGCCAGCAGCGAAGCGGGCCCCACAGATACGCAGTATTTT.